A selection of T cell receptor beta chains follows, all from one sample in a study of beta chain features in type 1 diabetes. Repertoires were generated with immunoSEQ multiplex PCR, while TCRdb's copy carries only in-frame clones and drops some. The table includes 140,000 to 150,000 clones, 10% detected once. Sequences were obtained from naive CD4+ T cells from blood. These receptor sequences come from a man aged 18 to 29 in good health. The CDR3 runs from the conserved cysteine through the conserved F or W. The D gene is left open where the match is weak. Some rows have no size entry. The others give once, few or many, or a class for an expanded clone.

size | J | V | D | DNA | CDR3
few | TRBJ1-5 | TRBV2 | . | TGTGCCGGAAGACACGATAGCAATCAGCCCCAGCATTTT | CAGRHDSNQPQHF
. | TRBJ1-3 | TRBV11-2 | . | TGTGCCAGCAGCCACAGCCGCTCTGGAAACACCATATATTTT | CASSHSRSGNTIYF
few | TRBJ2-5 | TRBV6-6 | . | TGTGCCAGCAGGGGACAACCCGAGGCCCAGTACTTC | CASRGQPEAQYF
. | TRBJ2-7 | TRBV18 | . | TGTGCCAGCTCACCACTTCTTGTGACCACCGGGTCCCACGAGCAGTACTTC | CASSPLLVTTGSHEQYF
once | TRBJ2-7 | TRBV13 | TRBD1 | TGTGCCAGCAGCACGGACAAAGGGACAGGCTGCTATTACTACTACGAGCAGTACTTC | CASSTDKGTGCYYYYEQYF
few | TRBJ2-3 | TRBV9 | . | TGTGCCAGCAGCGTGTCCGGGTTCACAGATACGCAGTATTTT | CASSVSGFTDTQYF
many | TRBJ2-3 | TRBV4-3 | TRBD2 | TGCGCCAGCAGCCAAGATGTTGGTCTAGCGGGGGTACCAGATACGCAGTATTTT | CASSQDVGLAGVPDTQYF
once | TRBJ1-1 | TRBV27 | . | TGTGCCAGCAGTTCGCTCGGGGGGGGGCGAGGCACTGAAGCTTTCTTT | CASSSLGGGRGTEAFF
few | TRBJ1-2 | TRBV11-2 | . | TGTGCCAGCAGCGCGTCACAGGGAATCTCCTATGGCTACACCTTC | CASSASQGISYGYTF
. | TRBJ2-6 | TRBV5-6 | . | TGTGCCAGCAGCTTGGTCATCCGTACGGGTGGGGCCAACGTCCTGACTTTC | CASSLVIRTGGANVLTF
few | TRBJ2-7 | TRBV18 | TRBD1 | TGTGCCAGCTCACCACCTCTCGGACAGGGGTCCTCCGAGCAGTACTTC | CASSPPLGQGSSEQYF
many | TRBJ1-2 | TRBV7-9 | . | TGTGCCAGCAGCTCCCAGGATGACTATGGCTACACCTTC | CASSSQDDYGYTF
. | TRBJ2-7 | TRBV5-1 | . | TGCGCCAGCAAAAGGACAGCAAACTACGAGCAGTACTTC | CASKRTANYEQYF
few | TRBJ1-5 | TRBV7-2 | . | TGTGCCAGCAGCCCCAATAGCAATCAGCCCCAGCATTTT | CASSPNSNQPQHF
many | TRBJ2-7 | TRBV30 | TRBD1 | TGTGCCTGGAGTGCAACCGGGACAGGGTCGCGCGAGCAGTACTTC | CAWSATGTGSREQYF
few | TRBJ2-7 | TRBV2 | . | TGTGCCACCCTGGCGCAGGGGCTTTCCTACGAGCAGTACTTC | CATLAQGLSYEQYF
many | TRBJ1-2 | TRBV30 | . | TGTGCCTGGAGGGGCGACATATATGGCTACACCTTC | CAWRGDIYGYTF
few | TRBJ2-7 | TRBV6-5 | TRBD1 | TGTGCCAGCAGTTACTCCACGACAGGGTTGGGTGTCGAGCAGTACTTC | CASSYSTTGLGVEQYF
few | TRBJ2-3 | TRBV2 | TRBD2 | TGTGCCAGCAGCGGGGGACTAGCCAGCACAGATACGCAGTATTTT | CASSGGLASTDTQYF
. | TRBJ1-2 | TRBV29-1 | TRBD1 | TGCAGCGTTGGGACAGGGGGTAACTATGGCTACACCTTC | CSVGTGGNYGYTF
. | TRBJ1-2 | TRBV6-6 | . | TGTGCCGGTAGGGCCCAACAGGGCTTACTGTACTATGGCTACACCTTC | CAGRAQQGLLYYGYTF
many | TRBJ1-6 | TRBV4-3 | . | TGCGCCAGCAGCCAAGGGCCAGGGGCGGACAATTCACCCCTCCACTTT | CASSQGPGADNSPLHF
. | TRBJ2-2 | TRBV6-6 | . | TGTGCCAGCATCCCGGGACATTATACGTCCGGGGAGCTGTTTTTT | CASIPGHYTSGELFF
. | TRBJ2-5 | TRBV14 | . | TGTGCCAGCAGCCGCCGGGGGACCCAGTACTTC | CASSRRGTQYF
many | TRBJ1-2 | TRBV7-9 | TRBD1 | TGTGCCAGCAGCTTCATGACAGGGGCTGATGGCTACACCTTC | CASSFMTGADGYTF
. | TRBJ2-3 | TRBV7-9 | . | TGTGCCAGCACCCCTTCGGGGGATACGCAGTATTTT | CASTPSGDTQYF
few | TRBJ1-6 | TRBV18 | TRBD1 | TGTGCCAGCTCACCAAACCAAGGACAGGGGGTGAGTTGGACACCCCTCCACTTT | CASSPNQGQGVSWTPLHF
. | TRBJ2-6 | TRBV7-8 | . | TGTGCCAGCAGCTTCATGGCCTCTGGGGCCAACGTCCTGACTTTC | CASSFMASGANVLTF
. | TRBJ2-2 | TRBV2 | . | TGTGCCAGCAGTGCAGGACAGCACACCGGGGAGCTGTTTTTT | CASSAGQHTGELFF
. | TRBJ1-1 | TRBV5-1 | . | TGCGCCAGCAGCTTGGGACAGAGCAATGAAGCTTTCTTT | CASSLGQSNEAFF
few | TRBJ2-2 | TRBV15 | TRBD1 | TGTGCCACCAGCAGAGACAGGGGGCAGACCACCGGGGAGCTGTTTTTT | CATSRDRGQTTGELFF
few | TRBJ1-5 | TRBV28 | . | TGTGCCAGCAGTGACAGATATAGCAATCAGCCCCAGCATTTT | CASSDRYSNQPQHF
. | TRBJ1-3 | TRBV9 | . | TGTGCCAGCAGCGCTGTTACTGGAAACACCATATATTTT | CASSAVTGNTIYF
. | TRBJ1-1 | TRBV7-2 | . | TGTGCCAGCAGCATAGGCCCAGTTAACACTGAAGCTTTCTTT | CASSIGPVNTEAFF
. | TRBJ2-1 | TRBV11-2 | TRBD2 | TGTGCCAGCAATGTAGCGGGGGGCCCCAATGAGCAGTTCTTC | CASNVAGGPNEQFF
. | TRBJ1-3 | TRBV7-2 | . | TGTGCCAGCACAACGATGCGGCGGCAGAGCTCTGGAAACACCATATATTTT | CASTTMRRQSSGNTIYF
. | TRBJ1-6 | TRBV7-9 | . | TGTGCCAGCAGCTTAGTAGGGGGGGCAAATTCACCCCTCCACTTT | CASSLVGGANSPLHF
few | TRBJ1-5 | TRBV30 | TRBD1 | TGTGCCTGGAGTGGGACAGGGGAGCAGCCCCAGCATTTT | CAWSGTGEQPQHF
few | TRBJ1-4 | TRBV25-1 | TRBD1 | TGTGCCAGCAGTGAAATGGGGGACAGCCAAAATGAAAAACTGTTTTTT | CASSEMGDSQNEKLFF
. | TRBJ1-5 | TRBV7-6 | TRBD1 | TGTGTCAGCAGCCCGGACAGGCCGTATAGCAATCAGCCCCAGCATTTT | CVSSPDRPYSNQPQHF
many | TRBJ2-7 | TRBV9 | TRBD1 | TGTGCCAGCAGCGTGACAGGGGCCTACGAGCAGTACTTC | CASSVTGAYEQYF
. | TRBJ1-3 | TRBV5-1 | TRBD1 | TGCGCCAGCAGCGCACAGGGGCTCTCTGGAAACACCATATATTTT | CASSAQGLSGNTIYF
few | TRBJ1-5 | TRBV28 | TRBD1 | TGTGCCAGCAGGAAAGACAGGGTTCAAAATCAGCCCCAGCATTTT | CASRKDRVQNQPQHF
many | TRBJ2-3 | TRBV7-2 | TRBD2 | TGTGCCAGCAGCGCGGGACTAGCCGTAGTTAATACGCAGTATTTT | CASSAGLAVVNTQYF
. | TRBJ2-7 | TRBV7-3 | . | TGTGCCAGCAGCCGACAGCAGTTCGGGGAGCAGTACTTC | CASSRQQFGEQYF
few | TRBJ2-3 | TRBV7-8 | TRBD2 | TGTGCCAGCAGCTCACTAGCGGGGGCTGATACGCAGTATTTT | CASSSLAGADTQYF
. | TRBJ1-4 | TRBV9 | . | TGTGCCAGCAGCGTAGGGCTAGGTAATGAAAAACTGTTTTTT | CASSVGLGNEKLFF
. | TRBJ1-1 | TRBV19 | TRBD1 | TGTGCCAGTAGTCCGACAGGGGGGGGATCTGAAGCTTTCTTT | CASSPTGGGSEAFF
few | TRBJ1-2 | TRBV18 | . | TGTGCCAGCTCACCCCCAGACAGAGGCTTATCTAACTATGGCTACACCTTC | CASSPPDRGLSNYGYTF
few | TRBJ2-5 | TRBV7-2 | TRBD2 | TGTGCCAGCAGCTTAGGGGCTAGCGGGGGTCAAGAGACCCAGTACTTC | CASSLGASGGQETQYF
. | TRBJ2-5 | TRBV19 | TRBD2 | TGTGCCAGTAGATCGGGACTAGCGGCCCAAGAGACCCAGTACTTC | CASRSGLAAQETQYF
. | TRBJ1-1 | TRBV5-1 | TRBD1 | TGCGCCAGCAGCTTGGCGGCTACAGGGGTGTTCAGCACTGAAGCTTTCTTT | CASSLAATGVFSTEAFF
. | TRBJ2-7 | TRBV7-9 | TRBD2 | TGTGCCAGCAGCTTAGAGCGGCTAGCGGGGGGGCCACTAGTGGGTGAGCAGTACTTC | CASSLERLAGGPLVGEQYF
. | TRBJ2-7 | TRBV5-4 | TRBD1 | TGTGCCAGCAGCCCCGCAGGGGGGACAGGGCTCTACGAGCAGTACTTC | CASSPAGGTGLYEQYF